The 22 T cell receptor beta chains below were found in one sample sequenced in a study of T-cell reconstitution after alpha-beta-depleted transplantation in children. The library targeted TCRbeta and was prepared with unique molecular identifiers. TCRdb reprocessed the PCR reads with MiXCR, giving one entry per CDR3 protein. The sample consists of 600,000 to 800,000 distinct CDR3 sequences, 10% to 15% of them appearing once. This specimen consisted of PBMCs, obtained before TCRalphabeta/CD19-depleted stem cell transplant. These receptors were collected from a girl aged 2 to 9 with congenital amegakaryocytic thrombocytopenia, due to receive a stem cell transplant.

This clonotype was observed at least ten times. The V and J genes are TRBV6-5 and TRBJ1-1; perhaps TRBD1 as D (6 bases). Trimming removed 6 bases at V and 11 bases at J, with 13 bases between. CDR1 is MNHEY, CDR2 SVGAGI, per germline. The CDR3 length is 11 residues. The CDR3 coding sequence is TGTGCCAGCAGCACGGGGACATGGGCTTTCTTT. Amino acid sequence: CASSTGTWAFF.

This clonotype was counted between two and nine times. The V gene is TRBV12-3 or TRBV12-4, the J gene TRBJ1-1; possibly TRBD1 for D (6 bases). Trimming left V 3 bases short and J 0 bases short, with 14 bases between. This CDR3 has 16 residues. The CDR3: CASSFLQGSMNTEAFF. In DNA, the CDR3 is TGTGCCAGCAGTTTCTTGCAGGGGAGTATGAACACTGAAGCTTTCTTT.

This chain links TRBV29-1 with TRBJ2-7; tentative D call: TRBD2 (6 bases). The V and J ends lost 1 base and 3 bases respectively, with 13 bases between them. The V gene's germline CDR1 is SQVTM and CDR2 ANQGSEA. There are 14 residues in the CDR3. The CDR3 region has the DNA TGCAGCGTTGAAGTTCGGGAGCATGGCTACGAGCAGTACTTC. Residues: CSVEVREHGYEQYF.

The rearrangement joins TRBV20-1 to TRBJ1-2, with TRBD1 matching over 9 bases. The trim removed 6 bases at V and 8 bases at J, leaving 10 bases unmatched. From germline, CDR1 is DFQATT and CDR2 SNEGSKA (reference sequence). The CDR3 extends over 13 amino acids. The CDR3 bases are TGCAGTGCGGCCGCCACAGGGGGCCCCGGCTACACCTTC. Translation gives CSAAATGGPGYTF.

The chain carries TRBV20-1 and TRBJ2-1; no clear D. Per germline, CDR1 DFQATT and CDR2 SNEGSKA (reference sequence). This CDR3 spans 16 amino acids. The V gene lost 3 bases and the J gene lost 3 bases, with 18 bases spanning the gap. The CDR3, as DNA: TGCAGTGCTAGTGGCTTCAGGATGCGAGACTACAATGAGCAGTTCTTC. Translated: CSASGFRMRDYNEQFF.

This clonotype has more than one count but fewer than ten. This chain links TRBV11-1 with TRBJ2-7, with 10 bases fitting TRBD2. The CDR3 contains 16 residues. Germline CDR1 SGHAT, CDR2 FQDESV (reference sequence). V shed 4 bases, J shed 5 bases, and the junction held 11 bases outside the gene matches. The CDR3 reads CASSSRIAGGRNEQYF. In DNA form, the CDR3 reads TGTGCCAGCAGCTCCCGAATAGCGGGAGGAAGAAACGAGCAGTACTTC.

The J gene is TRBJ2-3, the V gene TRBV7-9, with 9 bases that match TRBD2. V lost 3 bases, J lost 8 bases, and 6 bases stayed unmatched. The germline CDR1 and CDR2 sequences are SEHNR and FQNEAQ (reference sequence). The CDR3 is made up of 14 amino acids. The CDR3 DNA follows: TGTGCCAGCAGCTTCCCGGGACTAGCATCTACGCAGTATTTT. Amino acid sequence: CASSFPGLASTQYF. The full variable domain, in which reference TRBV7-9 and TRBJ2-3 provide the parts outside the CDR3, is DTGVSQNPRHKITKRGQNVTFRCDPISEHNRLYWYRQTLGQGPEFLTYFQNEAQLEKSRLLSDRFSAERPKGSFSTLEIQRTEQGDSAMYLCASSFPGLASTQYFGPGTRLTVL.

Concerning this clonotype itself: Just one base apart from a much larger clone, this may be a read error. The V and J genes are TRBV9 and TRBJ2-5; D is uncertain. The CDR3 consists of 15 residues. Looked up from germline, CDR1 is SGDLS and CDR2 is YYNGEE. CDR3 sequence: CASSVRGTRQENQYF. The DNA of the CDR3 is TGTGCCAGCAGCGTTCGCGGAACTCGACAAGAGAACCAGTACTTC.

There are a few counts of this clonotype. The chain has TRBV20-1 and TRBJ2-3; tentatively, D is TRBD1 or TRBD2 (5 bases each). This CDR3 spans 15 amino acids. The V end was cut by 0 bases, the J end by 2 bases, with 12 bases between. Germline values: CDR1 DFQATT, CDR2 SNEGSKA (reference sequence). The CDR3: CSARDLGGFTDTQYF. The CDR3 nucleotides read TGCAGTGCTAGAGATCTTGGGGGATTCACAGATACGCAGTATTTT.

In this sample, this clonotype turned up many times. The chain employs TRBV20-1 and TRBJ2-7, with 14 bases lining up with TRBD2. The CDR3 totals 17 residues. Trimming removed 0 bases from V and 4 bases from J; junction bases left unmatched: 8. The germline V gene has CDR1 DFQATT and CDR2 SNEGSKA (reference sequence). In nucleotides, the CDR3 is TGCAGTGCTAGAGATCAAAGGGGACTAGCGGGAGTATACGAGCAGTACTTC. Encoded protein: CSARDQRGLAGVYEQYF.

This CDR3 reads CASSPHPGTSGREETQYF. In nucleotides, the CDR3 is TGTGCCAGCAGTCCCCACCCCGGGACTAGCGGGAGGGAAGAGACCCAGTACTTC. The rearrangement links TRBV28 to TRBJ2-5; 16 nucleotides match TRBD2. Germline trimming cut 5 bases from V and 3 bases from J; bases unmatched to any gene: 9. Looked up from germline, CDR1 is MDHEN and CDR2 is SYDVKM. The CDR3 consists of 18 residues.

V and J are TRBV9 and TRBJ1-3; possibly TRBD1 for D (6 bases). CDR1 and CDR2 (germline): SGDLS, YYNGEE. The ends were cut back, 3 bases at V and 9 bases at J, with 19 bases in the middle. CDR3 length equals 15 residues. CDR3 amino acids: CASSGVTGPGVTIYF. CDR3 sequence (DNA): TGTGCCAGCAGCGGAGTGACAGGTCCCGGAGTCACCATATATTTT.

The genes are TRBV20-1 and TRBJ2-1, with D maybe TRBD2 (6 bases). The CDR3 extends over 14 amino acids. V lost 2 bases, J lost 10 bases, and 18 bases lay in between. CDR1 and CDR2 (germline): DFQATT, SNEGSKA (reference sequence). The CDR3 reads CSARRLTRDSEQFF. CDR3 coding DNA: TGCAGTGCTAGAAGACTGACTAGAGATTCCGAGCAGTTCTTC.

Notes on this clonotype: A much larger clonotype is one base distant, so this may be a read error. The V gene is TRBV27, the J gene TRBJ2-4; D may be TRBD1 (6 bases). The ends were cut back, 7 bases at V and 9 bases at J, with 25 bases in the middle. CDR1 and CDR2 from the germline V gene are MNHEY and SMNVEV (reference sequence). The CDR3 loop spans 16 amino acids. CDR3 nucleotides: TGTGCCAGCACTCGCCTGGGGGCCCAGGAGTTAGGCATTCAGTACTTC. It codes for CASTRLGAQELGIQYF.

This clonotype came up many times. The chain couples TRBV29-1 to TRBJ2-5; tentative D call: TRBD1 (6 bases). Germline CDR1 and CDR2: SQVTM and ANQGSEA. V lost 7 bases and J lost 1, with 16 bases in between. This CDR3 contains 14 residues. CDR3 amino acids: CSAVGQWTQETQYF. The DNA of the CDR3 is TGCAGCGCGGTCGGACAGTGGACCCAAGAGACCCAGTACTTC.

This clonotype was observed many times. The genes are TRBV29-1 and TRBJ2-5, with D perhaps matching TRBD1 or TRBD2 (5 bases each). The germline V and J ends were trimmed by 5 bases and 2 bases, with 12 bases remaining between them. In germline, CDR1 is SQVTM, CDR2 ANQGSEA. This CDR3 is built from 13 residues. The CDR3 region is CSVIGTEQETQYF. The CDR3 nucleotides are TGCAGCGTTATCGGGACGGAACAAGAGACCCAGTACTTC.

The V gene is TRBV4-1, the J gene TRBJ2-1, with 8 bases that match TRBD2. This CDR3 region has 18 residues. The J segment lost 2 bases and the V segment lost 2 bases, leaving 11 bases of the junction unmatched. Germline lookup yields CDR1 MGHRA and CDR2 YSYEKL. DNA of the CDR3: TGCGCCAGCAGCCAACAACCGCCCAGCGGGAGTCCCTACAATGAGCAGTTCTTC. Translating it yields CASSQQPPSGSPYNEQFF.

There are a few counts of this clonotype. The CDR3 DNA is TGTGCCAGCAGCCAAGCTAGTCGTAGCGGGAGTTACGAGCAGTACTTC. Protein sequence: CASSQASRSGSYEQYF. The chain is built from TRBV3-1 and TRBJ2-7, with 9 bases identical to TRBD2. The CDR3 is 16 amino acids. The germline V gene encodes CDR1 LGHDT and CDR2 YNNKEL (reference sequence). With 1 base clipped from V and 4 bases from J, the junction kept 8 bases outside the gene matches.

This clonotype has ten or more counts. This chain links TRBV29-1 with TRBJ2-3; possibly TRBD2 for D (6 bases). Germline CDR1 is SQVTM and CDR2 is ANQGSEA. There are 14 residues in the CDR3. V lost 6 bases and J lost 0, with 13 bases in between. The CDR3 region is CSVDSGKSTDTQYF. The CDR3 DNA reads as TGCAGCGTAGATAGCGGAAAGAGCACAGATACGCAGTATTTT.

Ten or more counts support this clonotype. The V call is TRBV12-3 or TRBV12-4, the J call TRBJ2-1; 9 bases line up with TRBD2. J gave up 6 bases and V 5 bases, and 11 bases lay outside the gene matches. The CDR3 is 16 residues long. The CDR3 region is CASSTRAGGQTNEQFF. In DNA, the CDR3 is TGTGCCAGCAGTACGAGAGCGGGAGGCCAAACCAATGAGCAGTTCTTC.

This clonotype came up many times. The chain couples TRBV5-1 to TRBJ2-1, with D possibly TRBD2 on 5 matching bases. The CDR3 has 13 amino acids. V was clipped by 2 bases and J by 7 bases, with 10 bases between them. The germline gives CDR1 SGHRS, CDR2 YFSETQ. CDR3 sequence reads: CASSFPSGNEQFF. The CDR3 DNA reads TGCGCCAGCAGCTTCCCAAGCGGAAATGAGCAGTTCTTC.

The sample holds many counts of this clonotype. The chain has TRBV20-1 and TRBJ2-1, with 7 bases matching TRBD1. Germline loops: CDR1 DFQATT, CDR2 SNEGSKA (reference sequence). Germline trimming cut 4 bases from V and 3 bases from J; bases unmatched to any gene: 9. CDR3 length: 15 amino acids. The CDR3 bases are TGCAGTGCTACCTTAATCCGGGACAGCTACAATGAGCAGTTCTTC. It encodes CSATLIRDSYNEQFF.